A selection of T cell receptor beta chains follows, all from one sample in a study of identical twins. TCRdb independently ran MiXCR on the 5' RACE reads; one entry per CDR3 protein. The sample shows about 520,000 distinct CDR3 sequences, approximately 22% of them seen only once. The data also belong to a second study, concerning T cells expressing NK-cell markers.

The sample comprised CD4+ T cells sorted from blood. The receptors here all came from a woman in her late teens or twenties in good health. Each CDR3 is given with its conserved first and last residue. A D gene is named only where the DNA matches it firmly. Where a row states a size, it is once, few, many or the class of an expanded clone; other rows omit it.

.	15	TRBV7-9	TRBJ1-3	TRBD1	CASSQETGEIFTIYF	TGTGCCAGCAGCCAGGAGACAGGGGAAATCTTCACCATATATTTT
.	15	TRBV6-2/TRBV6-3	TRBJ2-7	TRBD1	CASSYLRTGDLEQYF	TGTGCCAGCAGTTATCTTCGGACAGGCGATCTGGAGCAGTACTTC
.	15	TRBV5-1	TRBJ2-1	.	CASSPIRRGDNEQFF	TGCGCCAGCAGCCCTATACGGCGGGGAGACAATGAGCAGTTCTTC
few	15	TRBV12-3/TRBV12-4	TRBJ1-6	.	CASKGSHSYNSPLHF	TGTGCCAGCAAAGGGTCCCACTCCTATAATTCACCCCTCCACTTT
few	15	TRBV12-3/TRBV12-4	TRBJ1-4	.	CASSEFNVANEKLFF	TGTGCCAGCAGTGAATTTAATGTAGCTAATGAAAAACTGTTTTTT
few	11	TRBV20-1	TRBJ1-4	.	CSARQGEKLFF	TGCAGTGCTAGACAGGGTGAAAAACTGTTTTTT
few	16	TRBV6-1	TRBJ2-1	TRBD2	CASRRLAGILYNEQFF	TGTGCCAGCAGGAGACTAGCGGGGATTCTCTACAATGAGCAGTTCTTC
few	14	TRBV5-6	TRBJ2-7	.	CASSLSDYTYEQYF	TGTGCCAGCAGCTTATCCGACTATACCTACGAGCAGTACTTC
.	14	TRBV19	TRBJ2-1	TRBD1	CASSTGTGSNEQFF	TGTGCCAGTAGCACCGGGACAGGGTCCAATGAGCAGTTCTTC
.	14	TRBV5-1	TRBJ2-5	TRBD2	CASSSTREGETQYF	TGCGCCAGCAGCTCCACTAGGGAGGGGGAGACCCAGTACTTC
.	13	TRBV10-1	TRBJ2-3	.	CASSPTMVDTQYF	TGCGCCAGCTCTCCAACTATGGTAGATACGCAGTATTTT
many	13	TRBV6-6	TRBJ1-1	.	CASSLTGHTEAFF	TGTGCCAGCAGTTTGACAGGTCACACTGAAGCTTTCTTT
few	13	TRBV3-1	TRBJ2-7	.	CASSQEGRAKQYF	TGTGCCAGCAGCCAAGAGGGTCGGGCGAAGCAGTACTTC
many	15	TRBV20-1	TRBJ1-1	TRBD1	CSANPQGGGWTEAFF	TGCAGTGCTAACCCCCAGGGGGGAGGGTGGACTGAAGCTTTCTTT
.	14	TRBV20-1	TRBJ2-2	TRBD2	CSAPRGGHSGELFF	TGCAGTGCTCCGCGGGGGGGGCACTCCGGGGAGCTGTTTTTT
few	12	TRBV20-1	TRBJ2-5	.	CSARGLQETQYF	TGCAGTGCTCGGGGCTTACAAGAGACCCAGTACTTC
.	15	TRBV7-8	TRBJ2-5	.	CASSLAAGTKETQYF	TGTGCCAGCAGCTTAGCTGCGGGGACCAAAGAGACCCAGTACTTC
.	15	TRBV11-2	TRBJ2-1	.	CASSFDLGASGEQFF	TGTGCCAGCAGCTTCGATCTGGGGGCTTCGGGTGAGCAGTTCTTC
few	17	TRBV9	TRBJ2-3	.	CASSVTASTQGTDTQYF	TGTGCCAGCAGCGTAACGGCGAGCACCCAGGGGACAGATACGCAGTATTTT
.	15	TRBV24-1	TRBJ2-1	.	CATSGQEDFYNEQFF	TGTGCCACCAGTGGACAGGAAGATTTTTACAATGAGCAGTTCTTC
few	12	TRBV12-3/TRBV12-4	TRBJ1-2	.	CASSPTMNGYTF	TGTGCCAGCAGTCCCACTATGAATGGCTACACCTTC
few	14	TRBV7-2	TRBJ2-1	.	CASSLGGIGGEQFF	TGTGCCAGCAGCTTAGGCGGAATAGGGGGTGAGCAGTTCTTC
.	14	TRBV6-5	TRBJ1-1	.	CASSYRTVNTEAFF	TGTGCCAGCAGTTATAGAACGGTAAACACTGAAGCTTTCTTT
.	14	TRBV20-1	TRBJ2-1	.	CSEDPGTPGNEQFF	TGCAGTGAGGACCCTGGGACTCCGGGGAATGAGCAGTTCTTC
few	15	TRBV11-2	TRBJ2-7	.	CASSFVQGTSYEQYF	TGTGCCAGCAGCTTCGTCCAGGGGACCTCCTACGAGCAGTACTTC
.	12	TRBV10-3	TRBJ1-6	.	CAISPNRDLLRF	TGTGCCATCAGCCCCAACCGGGACCTTCTCCGCTTT
few	14	TRBV20-1	TRBJ2-3	TRBD1	CSALDRASTDTQYF	TGCAGTGCTCTGGACAGGGCTAGCACAGATACGCAGTATTTT
few	13	TRBV18	TRBJ2-1	.	CASSGASSSEQFF	TGTGCCAGCTCGGGAGCCAGTAGTAGTGAGCAGTTCTTC
few	15	TRBV11-3	TRBJ2-1	TRBD2	CASSSTSDSYNEQFF	TGTGCCAGCAGCTCTACTAGCGACTCCTACAATGAGCAGTTCTTC